The 13 T cell receptor beta chains presented below share a single source sample, sequenced in a study of graft-versus-host responses after intestinal transplantation. The assay was immunoSEQ multiplex PCR, and TCRdb's table has in-frame clones only and misses some. The sample has roughly 29,000 clones, 87% seen once. The source material was PBMCs, sampled 450 to 460 days after intestinal transplantation. All receptors come from a human patient who received an intestinal transplant, so some T cells may come from the graft donor.

A single count supports this clone. The gene calls are TRBV6-1 and TRBJ2-1, with TRBD2 as a possible D gene (6 bases). V lost 4 bases, J lost 9 bases, and 10 bases lay in between. Looked up from germline, CDR1 is MNHNS and CDR2 is SASEGT. CDR3 length: 12 amino acids. The CDR3 sequence: CASSGDSREQFF. CDR3 DNA: TGTGCCAGCAGTGGGGACTCCCGTGAGCAGTTCTTC.

This clone has just one count. This chain links TRBV28 with TRBJ1-3; D ambiguous. Germline loops: CDR1 MDHEN, CDR2 SYDVKM. V shed 6 bases and J shed 3 bases, with 6 bases lying between them. This CDR3 is built from 12 residues. The CDR3 region has the DNA TGTGCCAGCAGGTCAGATGGAAACACCATATATTTT. This encodes CASRSDGNTIYF. Complete variable domain (other parts from reference TRBV28 and TRBJ1-3): DVKVTQSSRYLVKRTGEKVFLECVQDMDHENMFWYRQDPGLGLRLIYFSYDVKMKEKGDIPEGYSVSREKKERFSLILESASTNQTSMYLCASRSDGNTIYFGEGSWLTVV.

The chain is built from TRBV27 and TRBJ1-5, with TRBD1 identical over 8 bases. The CDR3 loop spans 14 amino acids. The ends lost 3 bases at V and 9 bases at J; junction bases unmatched: 7. Germline-derived CDR1 and CDR2 are MNHEY and SMNVEV (reference sequence). The CDR3 DNA sequence: TGTGCCAGCAGTTTCGGACAGGGCCGGGGGCCCCAGCATTTT. Translation gives CASSFGQGRGPQHF.

The genes are TRBV25-1 and TRBJ2-1; D is unresolved. The V gene lost 5 bases and the J gene lost 2 bases, with 10 bases spanning the gap. Germline CDR1 MGHDK, CDR2 SYGVNS. The CDR3 loop spans 14 amino acids. The CDR3: CASSHRSTYNEQFF. The CDR3 DNA sequence: TGTGCCAGCAGTCACCGGAGCACCTACAATGAGCAGTTCTTC.

The chain has TRBV29-1 and TRBJ1-1; no firm D call. With 3 bases removed from V and 2 bases from J, the gap between germline ends came to 13 bases. CDR3 length equals 14 residues. Germline assignment: CDR1 SQVTM and CDR2 ANQGSEA. CDR3 DNA: TGCAGCGTTGATCGGGAGATCGGTAACACTGAAGCTTTCTTT. Its translation: CSVDREIGNTEAFF.

The genes are TRBV6-5 and TRBJ2-7; D is undetermined. The CDR3 sequence is 14 residues long. V was clipped by 7 bases and J by 0 bases, with 13 bases between them. Germline loops: CDR1 MNHEY, CDR2 SVGAGI. CDR3 sequence reads: CASMQAGGSYEQYF. The CDR3 bases are TGTGCCAGCATGCAGGCAGGCGGCTCCTACGAGCAGTACTTC.

A few counts support this clone. The V gene is TRBV27, the J gene TRBJ2-7; 7 bases line up with TRBD1. The CDR3 loop spans 16 amino acids. Germline V gene lookup returns CDR1 MNHEY and CDR2 SMNVEV (reference sequence). V lost 2 bases to trimming and J lost 3 bases; unmatched junction nucleotides: 10. The CDR3 region has the DNA TGTGCCAGCAGTTTAGTAGCTAGTACAGGGGTCTACGAGCAGTACTTC. It encodes CASSLVASTGVYEQYF.

V is TRBV6-5 and J is TRBJ2-6; D call uncertain. Deletions cut 2 bases from V and 1 base from J, with 9 bases between. Germline assignment: CDR1 MNHEY and CDR2 SVGAGI. This CDR3 has 16 residues. CDR3 sequence (DNA): TGTGCCAGCAGTTACGGCGGTGAATCTGGGGCCAACGTCCTGACTTTC. Protein sequence: CASSYGGESGANVLTF.

This clone was picked up a small number of times. The chain couples TRBV7-3 to TRBJ2-1, with 11 positions matching TRBD2. Germline CDR1 and CDR2: SGHTA and FQGTGA. J was trimmed by 9 bases and V by 3 bases; bases with no gene match: 7. This CDR3 comprises 15 residues. The CDR3 bases are TGTGCCAGCAGCTTTCTAGCGGGAGGATTTAGTGAGCAGTTCTTC. This encodes CASSFLAGGFSEQFF. Looking up the rest from reference TRBV7-3 and TRBJ2-1 gives the full variable domain: GAGVSQTPSNKVTEKGKYVELRCDPISGHTALYWYRQSLGQGPEFLIYFQGTGAADDSGLPNDRFFAVRPEGSVSTLKIQRTERGDSAVYLCASSFLAGGFSEQFFGPGTRLTVL.

J is TRBJ2-7 and V is TRBV7-2; D is unresolved. Germline values: CDR1 SGHTA, CDR2 FQGNSA. This CDR3 contains 15 residues. V lost 6 bases and J lost 2, with 17 bases in between. The CDR3 loop is CASRWWLGNPYEQYF. For the CDR3, the DNA is TGTGCCAGCAGGTGGTGGTTAGGGAATCCCTACGAGCAGTACTTC.

This clone has only a few counts. The chain carries TRBV4-1 and TRBJ2-3, with a weak D call TRBD2 (5 bases). The CDR3 is made up of 11 amino acids. The V gene's germline CDR1 is MGHRA and CDR2 YSYEKL. Between the trimmed V and J ends, which lost 4 bases and 6 bases, there was a span of 5 bases. The CDR3 nucleotides read TGCGCCAGCAGCCGGGAGGATACGCAGTATTTT. Protein: CASSREDTQYF.

In its sample, this clone was seen a few times. The rearrangement links TRBV10-3 to TRBJ2-7; 9 bases align to TRBD1. CDR1 is ENHRY, CDR2 SYGVKD, per germline. With 10 bases clipped from V and 0 bases from J, the junction kept 1 base outside the gene matches. The CDR3 is 12 amino acids. CDR3 coding DNA: TGTGCCACGACAGGGGGCTCCTACGAGCAGTACTTC. Translated, it gives CATTGGSYEQYF.

The chain has TRBV7-8 and TRBJ2-2, with D unclear. V was shortened by 3 bases and J by 7 bases, with 15 bases between the two germline ends. This CDR3 is built from 15 residues. Per germline, CDR1 SGHVS and CDR2 FQNEAQ. CDR3 bases: TGTGCCAGCAGCTTGGCCGACCGGACCGACGGGGAGCTGTTTTTT. Residues: CASSLADRTDGELFF. Full variable domain (outside the CDR3, taken from reference TRBV7-8 and TRBJ2-2): GAGVSQSPRYKVAKRGQDVALRCDPISGHVSLFWYQQALGQGPEFLTYFQNEAQLDKSGLPSDRFFAERPEGSVSTLKIQRTQQEDSAVYLCASSLADRTDGELFFGEGSRLTVL.